This T cell receptor (beta chain) was documented in a study of blood T cell repertoires in COVID-19. Study context: Researchers got acute and convalescent COVID-19 samples from the United States, Italy and Spain. The analysed material was cDNA or gDNA that came from T cells, B-cell-depleted T cells, or PBMCs.

In the source study's methods: Nucleated cell counts were estimated from reference gene primer amplification. Only in-frame clones appear in the TCRdb table, and some are missing; sequencing was by immunoSEQ multiplex PCR. D and trimming come from the DNA, and the V and J calls and clone size come from that table. This sample has roughly 290,000 clones; approximately 84% occur once, and the top ten carry around 2.1%. The germline V and J ends were trimmed by 5 bases and 2 bases, with 9 bases remaining between them. Germline V gene sequence: CDR1 MDHEN, CDR2 SYDVKM. The CDR3 runs to 13 residues. The rearrangement joins TRBV28 to TRBJ1-2; D not resolved. This sequence was found in a woman in her twenties or thirties who had recovered from COVID-19. The specimen was peripheral blood. CDR3 loop: CASSPDTNYGYTF. The CDR3 DNA reads as TGTGCCAGCAGTCCAGACACGAACTATGGCTACACCTTC.